This T cell receptor beta chain was recorded in a study of T cells after yellow fever vaccination. Whole-study results and caveats: Post-booster reappearance was seen for most primary-vaccination clones (about 95% CD4, around 91% CD8).

This clonotype was seen a few times. The antigen remains unidentified. In TCRdb, the 5' RACE reads were re-called with MiXCR into one record per CDR3 protein. The data contain 300,000 to 400,000 distinct CDR3 sequences, 7% to 9% of them singletons. The CDR3 consists of 15 residues. CDR1 is SGHAT, CDR2 FQNNGV, per germline. V was clipped by 5 bases and J by 6 bases, with 17 bases between them. This TCR derives from a young man who received the YFV17D yellow fever vaccine. The chain joins TRBV11-2 to TRBJ2-4; either TRBD1 or TRBD2 may supply D (5 bases each). Here the sequenced sample was PBMCs, taken 45 days after the first yellow fever vaccination. CDR3 bases: TGTGCCAGCAGCAATCCCAGGGAGCGGATAAACATTCAGTACTTC. Amino acids: CASSNPRERINIQYF. Variable domain in full (rest from reference TRBV11-2 and TRBJ2-4): EAGVAQSPRYKIIEKRQSVAFWCNPISGHATLYWYQQILGQGPKLLIQFQNNGVVDDSQLPKDRFSAERLKGVDSTLKIQPAKLEDSAVYLCASSNPRERINIQYFGAGTRLSVL.